The sequence of this TCR beta chain was determined in a study of response to subunit inactivated influenza vaccine listed by TCRdb under 2018. Broadly, across the study: Deep quantitative T cell receptor repertoire profiling was used in the study to track responses to a trivalent subunit inactivated influenza vaccine. Beyond this particular receptor, the publication reports: It was suggested by the authors that each seasonal influenza vaccination may recruit only a limited number of new T cells.

This clonotype occurred a few times. Its antigen has not been determined. Nothing much larger sits one base from this clone, and base qualities are not available. From its cysteine to its phenylalanine, the CDR3 spans 17 amino acids. The entry retains the CDR3 DNA only, 51 bases that are in frame from base 1. Looking up the germline V gene (reference sequence) yields CDR1 SEHNR and CDR2 FQNEAQ. V is cut by 3 bases and J by 3 bases, and the space between the germline ends is 20 bases. Libraries came from RT-PCR. Reads for this sample came from an Illumina HiSeq 2500. TCRdb applied fastp at Q25 and MiXCR to the public reads, then kept only in-frame beta chains. CDR3 protein sequences are deduplicated, and each keeps its most common genes and DNA. In all, the sample holds roughly 790,000 distinct CDR3 sequences, and 21% of those were seen once. Clones ranked in the top ten supply about a tenth of the sample.

The TCR sequence derives from a man aged 50-60 years who received an inactivated influenza vaccine. Donor details come from another sample of the same person, matched by shared clones. The rearranged segments are TRBV7-9 and TRBJ2-5, and the D gene may be TRBD1, 6 bases matching. This specimen was PBMCs from blood, taken about 5 days after vaccination. The CDR3 has the sequence CASSFSFGRGLEETQYF. The DNA sequence is as follows: TGTGCCAGCAGCTTTTCGTTCGGCAGGGGTTTGGAAGAGACCCAGTACTTC.